The TCR beta chain under discussion was sequenced for a study of cytomegalovirus exposure and HLA in healthy donors. The study, taken as a whole, reports: The authors enumerated roughly 160 TCR beta chains as linked to cytomegalovirus.

PCR amplification relied on 60 Vbeta primers (plus 13 Jbeta primers). Clones were sequenced by immunoSEQ multiplex PCR, and TCRdb holds only the in-frame ones, with some missing. This sample has 75,000 to 95,000 clones; over 80% occur once, and the top ten carry approximately 2.2%. The CDR3 contains 16 residues. The V end was cut by 4 bases, the J end by 0 bases, with 11 bases between. The germline V gene encodes CDR1 SGHDT and CDR2 YYEEEE. As regards this clone: What it recognizes is unknown.

The chain uses TRBV5-6 and TRBJ2-6; tentative D call: TRBD1 (6 bases). Specimen: PBMCs. This receptor was obtained from a young man in good health and CMV-seronegative. CDR3 protein: CASSPTGLSGANVLTF. CDR3 in DNA: TGTGCCAGCAGCCCAACAGGGCTCTCTGGGGCCAACGTCCTGACTTTC. Combining the CDR3 with reference TRBV5-6 and TRBJ2-6 gives the whole variable domain DAGVTQSPTHLIKTRGQQVTLRCSPKSGHDTVSWYQQALGQGPQFIFQYYEEEERQRGNFPDRFSGHQFPNYSSELNVNALLLGDSALYLCASSPTGLSGANVLTFGAGSRLTVL.